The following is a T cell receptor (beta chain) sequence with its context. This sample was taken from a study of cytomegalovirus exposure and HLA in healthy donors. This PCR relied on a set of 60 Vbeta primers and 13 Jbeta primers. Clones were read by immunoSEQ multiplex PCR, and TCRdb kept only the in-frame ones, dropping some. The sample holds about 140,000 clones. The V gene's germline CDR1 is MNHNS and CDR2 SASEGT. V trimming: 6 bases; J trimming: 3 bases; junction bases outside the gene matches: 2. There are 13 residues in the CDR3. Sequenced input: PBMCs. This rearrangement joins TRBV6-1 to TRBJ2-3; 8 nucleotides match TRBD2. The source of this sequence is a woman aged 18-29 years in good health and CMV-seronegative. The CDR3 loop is CASRTSETDTQYF. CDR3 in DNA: TGTGCCAGCAGGACTAGCGAGACAGATACGCAGTATTTT.